This TCR beta chain was captured by sequencing in a study of beta chain features in type 1 diabetes. As for the study in general: Age and gender were similar between patients and healthy donors, as were cell yields. Notes on the study in general: There was no resolution here of whether HLA type influences TCRB rearrangement. PCR, the amplification step, might favor shorter templates, equally in patients and controls.

Trimming took 6 bases from V and 4 from J, leaving 9 bases between them. The CDR3 runs 12 residues. Per the germline V gene, CDR1 is MDHEN and CDR2 is SYDVKM. In the case of this clone: Its matching antigen is unknown. This sample also contains other DNA sequences that code for the same CDR3.

Expressed TCRB transcripts were sequenced because the entire RNA isolate underwent reverse transcription. The average output of naive, central memory and regulatory T cell samples was several million reads. Libraries were prepared by immunoSEQ multiplex PCR; TCRdb keeps only in-frame clonotypes and omits some of them. The repertoire holds hundreds of thousands of clones, with around a sixth as singletons. The receptor's source is a man between 18 and 35 years old in good health. This chain links TRBV28 with TRBJ1-2; D perhaps matches TRBD1 (6 bases). Sequencing input: naive CD4+ T cells from blood. CDR3 DNA: TGTGCCAGCAGCCCGACAGGCTATGGCTACACCTTC. Protein: CASSPTGYGYTF.